The 31 T cell receptor beta chains below come from one sample, sequenced in a study of blood T cell repertoires in COVID-19 (dated by TCRdb to the early 2020s). Library creation used the immunoSEQ multiplex PCR assay. Entries here come from immuneACCESS through TCRdb and include only in-frame sequences with V and J called. Some clones fail to appear in such tables; in the studies checked, an unresolved V gene covers under half of the shortfall, and the cause of the remainder is unknown. A total of roughly 200,000 clones appear in this sample, about 86% of them only once. Together, the top ten hold about 4.7% of the sample. Sequenced material: PBMCs or T cells enriched from blood (not recorded which). The receptors stem from a woman under 40 who had been exposed to COVID-19.

The V gene is TRBV4-2, the J gene TRBJ2-4, with 7 bases matching TRBD2. Germline V gene sequence: CDR1 LGHNA, CDR2 YNFKEQ. Unmatched junction bases numbered 11, after V lost 0 bases and J lost 9 bases. The CDR3 has 16 residues. CDR3 sequence: CASSQETSAFSSIQYF. For the CDR3, the DNA is TGTGCCAGCAGCCAAGAAACTAGCGCTTTCTCTAGCATTCAGTACTTC.

V gene TRBV4-2 combines with J gene TRBJ1-2, with 7 bases identical to TRBD1. The CDR3 extends over 14 amino acids. Unmatched junction bases numbered 6, after V lost 2 bases and J lost 6 bases. Germline V CDR1 and CDR2: LGHNA, YNFKEQ. The CDR3 nucleotides are TGTGCCAGCAGCCAAACGGACAGGACAGATGGCTACACCTTC. It is translated as CASSQTDRTDGYTF.

The chain links TRBV27 to TRBJ1-6; 8 bases are shared with TRBD1. The CDR3 runs to 13 residues. CDR1 is MNHEY, CDR2 SMNVEV, per germline (reference sequence). Unmatched junction bases numbered 4, after V lost 5 bases and J lost 10 bases. CDR3 region: CASSPGGLSPLHF. The CDR3 nucleotides are TGTGCCAGCAGTCCAGGGGGCTTGTCACCCCTCCACTTT.

The gene calls are TRBV19 and TRBJ1-2; TRBD1 matches 10 bases. Trimming removed 3 bases from V and 4 bases from J; junction bases left unmatched: 11. Germline CDR1 reads LNHDA; CDR2 reads SQIVND (reference sequence). This CDR3 is 17 amino acids long. CDR3 protein: CASSILGQGSSSYGYTF. CDR3 coding DNA: TGTGCCAGTAGTATCCTGGGACAGGGGTCGTCTAGCTATGGCTACACCTTC.

The rearrangement joins TRBV11-2 to TRBJ1-5; no clear D. Germline V lookup: CDR1 SGHAT, CDR2 FQNNGV. The length of the CDR3 is 14 residues. The V and J ends lost 2 bases and 1 base respectively, with 6 bases between them. The CDR3 DNA reads TGTGCCAGCAGCTTACTCCCCAGCAATCAGCCCCAGCATTTT. This gives the protein CASSLLPSNQPQHF.

The J gene is TRBJ1-5, the V gene TRBV3-1 (or the pseudogene TRBV3-2); 11 nucleotides match TRBD1. Trimming cost V 5 bases and J 7 bases; bases outside gene matches: 7. Germline V gene lookup returns CDR1 LGHDT and CDR2 YNNKEL (reference sequence). This CDR3 has 15 amino acids. In DNA form, the CDR3 reads TGTGCCAGCAGCGGAGGACAGGGGGCTTGGCAGCCCCAGCATTTT. Protein: CASSGGQGAWQPQHF.

The chain combines TRBV27 with TRBJ2-5, with 7 bases aligning to TRBD1. The CDR3 is made up of 15 amino acids. V was clipped by 8 bases and J by 4 bases; unmatched bases: 13. Germline V gene sequence: CDR1 MNHEY, CDR2 SMNVEV (reference sequence). The CDR3 nucleotides read TGTGCCAGCCGGACAGGAGCCGGTCGTGGAGAGACCCAGTACTTC. Amino acids: CASRTGAGRGETQYF.

The chain uses TRBV7-8 and TRBJ2-7, with a possible D match to TRBD2 (5 bases). CDR1 SGHVS and CDR2 FQNEAQ come from the germline V gene. Trimming pared 5 bases from V and 3 bases from J, leaving 20 bases between. This CDR3 region has 16 residues. CDR3 residues: CASSPVRAGSLYEQYF. The CDR3 nucleotides are TGTGCCAGCAGCCCGGTGAGGGCCGGCAGCCTCTACGAGCAGTACTTC.

The J gene is TRBJ1-2, the V gene TRBV5-1; 9 bases align to TRBD1. The CDR3 runs to 17 residues. Trimming removed 0 bases from V and 0 bases from J; junction bases left unmatched: 6. CDR1 and CDR2 from the germline V gene are SGHRS and YFSETQ. CDR3 residues: CASSLGIQGATNYGYTF. The CDR3, as DNA: TGCGCCAGCAGCTTGGGGATACAGGGGGCTACTAACTATGGCTACACCTTC.

The chain is built from TRBV2 and TRBJ1-4; D is possibly TRBD1 (6 bases). The CDR3 totals 15 residues. CDR1 and CDR2 from the germline V gene are SNHLY and FYNNEI. The ends were cut back, 6 bases at V and 0 bases at J, with 11 bases in the middle. The chain's CDR3 is CASRDRKTTNEKLFF. In DNA form, the CDR3 reads TGTGCCAGCAGAGACAGGAAAACAACTAATGAAAAACTGTTTTTT.

The sample holds one count of this clone. J is TRBJ1-2 and V is TRBV30; unclear D gene. Germline V gives CDR1 GTSNPN, CDR2 SVGIG (reference sequence). Trimming removed 3 bases from V and 4 bases from J, with 18 bases in between. This CDR3 is 15 amino acids long. In nucleotides, the CDR3 is TGTGCCTGGAGAGGGAGTCTGGTCCCCTCCTATGGCTACACCTTC. It is translated as CAWRGSLVPSYGYTF.

This sequence joins TRBV2 and TRBJ1-1; 8 bases agree with TRBD1. The CDR3 contains 9 residues. Germline lookup yields CDR1 SNHLY and CDR2 FYNNEI. The CDR3 DNA sequence: TGTGCTATAACAGGGGGAGCTTTCTTT. Translation gives CAITGGAFF.

V and J are TRBV29-1 and TRBJ1-5; 10 bases match TRBD1. The CDR3 contains 13 residues. Germline V gene sequence: CDR1 SQVTM, CDR2 ANQGSEA. The V and J ends lost 6 bases and 3 bases, in that order; junction bases with no gene match: 2. CDR3 residues: CSVGQGFNQPQHF. For the CDR3, the DNA is TGCAGCGTGGGACAGGGGTTCAATCAGCCCCAGCATTTT.

V gene TRBV9 combines with J gene TRBJ1-2, with 7 bases identical to TRBD1. This CDR3 region has 13 residues. After removal of 4 bases from V and 0 bases from J, the junction contained 0 bases not matched to a gene. Germline V gene data show CDR1 as SGDLS and CDR2 as YYNGEE. CDR3 region: CASSTGANYGYTF. As DNA, the CDR3 is TGTGCCAGCAGCACAGGGGCTAACTATGGCTACACCTTC.

The chain is built from TRBV5-1 and TRBJ1-1; 7 bases fit TRBD1. The germline V gene encodes CDR1 SGHRS and CDR2 YFSETQ. The CDR3 is made up of 13 amino acids. The ends lost 0 bases at V and 7 bases at J; junction bases unmatched: 3. The CDR3 sequence is CASSLGQGGEAFF. CDR3 in DNA: TGCGCCAGCAGCTTGGGACAGGGTGGTGAAGCTTTCTTT.

The CDR3 sequence is CASSVDGGVGYTF. The CDR3 DNA is TGTGCCAGCAGCGTAGACGGAGGGGTTGGCTACACCTTC. The rearrangement uses TRBV9 and TRBJ1-2; D may be TRBD1 (5 bases). Deletions cut 0 bases from V and 7 bases from J, with 10 bases between. The V gene's germline CDR1 is SGDLS and CDR2 YYNGEE. The CDR3 sequence is 13 residues long.

This rearrangement joins TRBV19 to TRBJ2-2; 9 bases map to TRBD1. The CDR3 sequence is 15 residues long. V lost 6 bases, J lost 7 bases, and 9 bases stayed unmatched. The germline V gene encodes CDR1 LNHDA and CDR2 SQIVND (reference sequence). CDR3 sequence (DNA): TGTGCCAGTAGCTTTATACAGGGGGCCGTCGGGGAGCTGTTTTTT. Protein product: CASSFIQGAVGELFF.

J is TRBJ1-2 and V is TRBV19; 9 nucleotides match TRBD1. CDR1 and CDR2 (germline): LNHDA, SQIVND (reference sequence). V lost 1 base and J lost 4; bases outside the gene matches: 1. The CDR3 loop spans 14 amino acids. In nucleotides, the CDR3 is TGTGCCAGTAGTATAGTGACAGGGGGCTATGGCTACACCTTC. Its translation is CASSIVTGGYGYTF. Full variable domain (missing parts from reference TRBV19 and TRBJ1-2): DGGITQSPKYLFRKEGQNVTLSCEQNLNHDAMYWYRQDPGQGLRLIYYSQIVNDFQKGDIAEGYSVSREKKESFPLTVTSAQKNPTAFYLCASSIVTGGYGYTFGSGTRLTVV.

The rearrangement uses TRBV5-4 and TRBJ1-4, with D possibly matching TRBD1 (6 bases). The CDR3 contains 17 residues. Between the trimmed V and J ends, which lost 4 bases and 0 bases, there was a span of 16 bases. Germline lookup yields CDR1 SGHNT and CDR2 YYREEE (reference sequence). CDR3 sequence (DNA): TGTGCCAGCAGCCTTGGGGGCACAGGTGCAACTAATGAAAAACTGTTTTTT. This encodes CASSLGGTGATNEKLFF.

The chain carries TRBV19 and TRBJ2-3, with TRBD1 as a possible D gene (6 bases). CDR1 is LNHDA, CDR2 SQIVND, per germline (reference sequence). Trimming removed 5 bases at V and 0 bases at J, with 18 bases between. The CDR3 spans 17 residues. Here the CDR3 reads CASSALLGAASTDTQYF. In DNA form, the CDR3 reads TGTGCCAGTAGTGCCCTCCTGGGGGCCGCGAGCACAGATACGCAGTATTTT.

The chain couples TRBV6-2 or TRBV6-3 to TRBJ1-5; TRBD1 agrees at 8 bases. The length of the CDR3 is 15 residues. Germline CDR1 is MNHEY and CDR2 is SVGEGT. The ends lost 0 bases at V and 8 bases at J; junction bases unmatched: 6. The DNA for the CDR3 is TGTGCCAGCAGTTACTCGACGACAGGGGATGAGCCCCAGCATTTT. As protein: CASSYSTTGDEPQHF.

The V gene is TRBV7-2, the J gene TRBJ2-1; 7 nucleotides match TRBD1. The germline CDR1 and CDR2 sequences are SGHTA and FQGNSA. This CDR3 has 15 amino acids. The V segment lost 5 bases and the J segment 3 bases; nucleotides outside the gene matches: 7. The CDR3 region is CASSTGVRDYNEQFF. In DNA, the CDR3 is TGTGCCAGCAGCACAGGGGTAAGGGACTACAATGAGCAGTTCTTC.

The CDR3, as DNA: TGTGCCAGCTCCCCGGGTGGGGCCTGGATGGGCTACACCTTC. It yields the protein CASSPGGAWMGYTF. The V call is TRBV18, the J call TRBJ1-2; possible D gene TRBD1, 5 bases. Trimming left V 6 bases short and J 8 bases short, with 19 bases between. The CDR3 is 14 amino acids. CDR1 and CDR2 (germline): KGHSH, LQKENI. The full variable domain, completed using reference TRBV18 and TRBJ1-2, is NAGVMQNPRHLVRRRGQEARLRCSPMKGHSHVYWYRQLPEEGLKFMVYLQKENIIDESGMPKERFSAEFPKEGPSILRIQQVVRGDSAAYFCASSPGGAWMGYTFGSGTRLTVV.

V is TRBV7-2 and J is TRBJ2-7, with TRBD2 matching 8 bases. CDR3 size: 15 residues. From germline, CDR1 is SGHTA and CDR2 FQGNSA. V lost 6 bases to trimming and J lost 2 bases; unmatched junction nucleotides: 9. This CDR3 reads CASRFAGGPPYEQYF. CDR3 DNA sequence: TGTGCCAGCAGGTTTGCGGGGGGTCCTCCCTACGAGCAGTACTTC.

The chain employs TRBV9 and TRBJ2-5; 10 bases line up with TRBD2. The CDR3 sequence is 16 residues long. Germline V gives CDR1 SGDLS, CDR2 YYNGEE. The J segment lost 3 bases and the V segment lost 1 base, leaving 6 bases of the junction unmatched. CDR3 sequence (DNA): TGTGCCAGCAGCGTACGGCCTAGCGGGGGTAAAGAGACCCAGTACTTC. The encoded protein is CASSVRPSGGKETQYF.

The gene calls are TRBV2 and TRBJ1-5; weak D call: TRBD1 (6 bases). Per germline, CDR1 SNHLY and CDR2 FYNNEI. The CDR3 is 13 residues long. Between the trimmed V and J ends, which lost 4 bases and 6 bases, there was a span of 10 bases. The chain's CDR3 is CASSGRGSQPQHF. CDR3 DNA: TGTGCCAGCAGTGGCAGGGGATCTCAGCCCCAGCATTTT.

The J gene is TRBJ1-2, the V gene TRBV7-8, with 9 positions matching TRBD1. CDR1 is SGHVS, CDR2 FQNEAQ, per germline. V lost 7 bases to trimming and J lost 8 bases; unmatched junction nucleotides: 17. The CDR3 spans 16 residues. CDR3 sequence reads: CASTLSTGGSRGGYTF. The CDR3 nucleotides read TGTGCCAGCACCCTTTCGACAGGGGGAAGTCGAGGAGGCTACACCTTC. Filled out from reference TRBV7-8 and TRBJ1-2, the complete variable domain reads GAGVSQSPRYKVAKRGQDVALRCDPISGHVSLFWYQQALGQGPEFLTYFQNEAQLDKSGLPSDRFFAERPEGSVSTLKIQRTQQEDSAVYLCASTLSTGGSRGGYTFGSGTRLTVV.

The gene calls are TRBV27 and TRBJ2-1; no clear D. Trimming stripped 1 base from V and 4 bases from J, with 14 bases between. CDR3 size: 16 residues. Per germline, CDR1 MNHEY and CDR2 SMNVEV (reference sequence). CDR3 in amino acids: CASSLYNTPAYNEQFF. As DNA, the CDR3 is TGTGCCAGCAGTTTATATAACACCCCCGCTTACAATGAGCAGTTCTTC.

CDR3 nucleotides: TGTGCCAGGACTAGCGGGGGGTATAGCTCCTACAATGAGCAGTTCTTC. Encoded protein: CARTSGGYSSYNEQFF. The chain couples TRBV19 to TRBJ2-1, with 13 bases matching TRBD2. CDR3 size: 16 residues. Looked up from germline, CDR1 is LNHDA and CDR2 is SQIVND (reference sequence). V trimming: 9 bases; J trimming: 0 bases; junction bases outside the gene matches: 5.

CDR3 amino acids: CASSNTGYQPQHF. The DNA for the CDR3 is TGTGCCAGCAGCAACACAGGGTATCAGCCCCAGCATTTT. The J gene is TRBJ1-5, the V gene TRBV7-8; a possible D gene is TRBD1 (6 bases). V was trimmed by 5 bases and J by 5 bases, leaving 10 bases between them. Germline CDR1 SGHVS, CDR2 FQNEAQ. This CDR3 is 13 amino acids long.

Only a few counts were recorded for this clone. Here the CDR3 DNA reads TGTGCCAGCAGCTCCCGGACAGGGGGAGATTCACCCCTCCACTTT. Encoded protein: CASSSRTGGDSPLHF. V usage is TRBV3-1 (or the pseudogene TRBV3-2) and J usage is TRBJ1-6, with 10 bases that match TRBD1. V lost 5 bases and J lost 8; bases outside the gene matches: 6. The CDR3 has 15 residues. CDR1 is LGHDT, CDR2 YNNKEL, per germline (reference sequence).